What follows describes a single T cell receptor beta chain. CDR1 SGHDN and CDR2 FVKESK come from the germline V gene. There are 14 residues in the CDR3. V lost 4 bases, J lost 2 bases, and 12 bases lay in between. In the study's own analysis: The assay estimated nucleated cells by amplifying reference gene primers. Method: immunoSEQ multiplex PCR; TCRdb's copy keeps in-frame clones and lacks some. V and J calls and clone size are copied from that table; D and trimming were computed from the DNA. The data show about 250,000 clones, with around 85% seen just once and less than 6.5% held by the top ten. The record originates from a study of blood T cell repertoires in COVID-19. The overall study: Samples came from the United States, Italy and Spain, spanning acute and convalescent COVID-19. Sample material is recorded as cDNA or gDNA derived from T cells, B-cell-depleted T cells, or PBMCs.

The chain couples TRBV14 to TRBJ2-7; D is undetermined. The TCR sequence derives from a man in his fifties with active or convalescent COVID-19. Sequencing was done on a sample of peripheral blood. CDR3 residues: CASSRLVSPYEQYF. The CDR3 DNA sequence: TGTGCCAGCAGCCGGCTAGTGTCCCCCTACGAGCAGTACTTC. Full variable domain (outside the CDR3, taken from reference TRBV14 and TRBJ2-7): EAGVTQFPSHSVIEKGQTVTLRCDPISGHDNLYWYRRVMGKEIKFLLHFVKESKQDESGMPNNRFLAERTGGTYSTLKVQPAELEDSGVYFCASSRLVSPYEQYFGPGTRLTVT.